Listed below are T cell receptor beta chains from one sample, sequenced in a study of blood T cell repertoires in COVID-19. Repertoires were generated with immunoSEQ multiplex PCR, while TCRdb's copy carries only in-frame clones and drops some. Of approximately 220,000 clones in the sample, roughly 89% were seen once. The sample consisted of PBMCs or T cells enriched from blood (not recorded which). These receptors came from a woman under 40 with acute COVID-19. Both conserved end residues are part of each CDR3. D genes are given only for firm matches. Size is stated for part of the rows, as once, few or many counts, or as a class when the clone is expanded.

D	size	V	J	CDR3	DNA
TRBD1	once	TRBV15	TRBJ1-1	CATRATGGNTEAFF	TGTGCCACCAGGGCGACAGGGGGGAACACTGAAGCTTTCTTT
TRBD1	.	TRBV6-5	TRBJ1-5	CASTRQGDQPQHF	TGTGCCAGCACGAGACAGGGGGATCAGCCCCAGCATTTT
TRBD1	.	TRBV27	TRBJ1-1	CASSSPATGPNTEAFF	TGTGCCAGCAGTTCTCCCGCGACAGGGCCCAACACTGAAGCTTTCTTT
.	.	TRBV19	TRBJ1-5	CASSEWTDGNQPQHF	TGTGCCAGTAGTGAATGGACAGACGGAAATCAGCCCCAGCATTTT
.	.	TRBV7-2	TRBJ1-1	CASSLLTGQPNTEAFF	TGTGCCAGCAGCCTACTGACAGGCCAGCCGAACACTGAAGCTTTCTTT
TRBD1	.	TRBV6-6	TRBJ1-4	CASSLSRTGGAEEKLFF	TGTGCCAGCAGTCTTTCTAGGACAGGGGGCGCCGAGGAAAAACTGTTTTTT
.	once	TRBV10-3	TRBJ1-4	CAISESRGNEKLFF	TGTGCCATCAGTGAGTCGAGAGGAAATGAAAAACTGTTTTTT
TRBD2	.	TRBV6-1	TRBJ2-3	CASSEARMTSGGAPDTQYF	TGTGCCAGCAGTGAAGCGAGAATGACTAGCGGGGGGGCCCCAGATACGCAGTATTTT
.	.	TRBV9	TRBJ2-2	CASSVEATDRGGELFF	TGTGCCAGCAGCGTAGAAGCGACAGATCGCGGCGGGGAGCTGTTTTTT
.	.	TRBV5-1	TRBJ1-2	CASSLEEGGGGYTF	TGCGCCAGCAGCTTGGAGGAGGGCGGGGGAGGCTACACCTTC
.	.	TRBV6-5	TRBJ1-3	CASKRNPDSGNTIYF	TGTGCCAGCAAGAGGAACCCAGACTCTGGAAACACCATATATTTT
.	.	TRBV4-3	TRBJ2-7	CASSQEWAGPYEQYF	TGCGCCAGCAGCCAAGAGTGGGCAGGGCCCTACGAGCAGTACTTC
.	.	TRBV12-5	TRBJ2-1	CASGFSGVNEQFF	TGTGCTAGTGGTTTTTCAGGGGTCAATGAGCAGTTCTTC
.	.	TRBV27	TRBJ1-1	CASSLRGTITEAFF	TGTGCCAGCAGTTTAAGGGGGACCATCACTGAAGCTTTCTTT
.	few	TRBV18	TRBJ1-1	CASSPEANTEAFF	TGTGCCAGCTCACCAGAGGCTAACACTGAAGCTTTCTTT
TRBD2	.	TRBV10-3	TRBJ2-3	CAISEGTSGGPTDTQYF	TGTGCCATCAGTGAGGGAACTAGCGGGGGGCCCACAGATACGCAGTATTTT
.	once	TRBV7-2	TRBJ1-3	CASSEDRFSGNTIYF	TGTGCCAGCAGCGAAGACAGATTCTCTGGAAACACCATATATTTT
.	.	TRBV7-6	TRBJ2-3	CASSLGRGTDTQYF	TGTGCCAGCAGCTTGGGCAGAGGCACAGATACGCAGTATTTT
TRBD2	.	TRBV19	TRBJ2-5	CASSRRGGRQETQYF	TGTGCCAGTAGCAGGCGGGGCGGGAGGCAAGAGACCCAGTACTTC
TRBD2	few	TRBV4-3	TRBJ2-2	CASSQGPGLAGTGELFF	TGCGCCAGCAGCCAAGGCCCCGGACTAGCGGGAACCGGGGAGCTGTTTTTT
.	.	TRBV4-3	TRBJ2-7	CASSQDTGSYEQYF	TGCGCCAGCAGCCAGGACACCGGCTCCTACGAGCAGTACTTC
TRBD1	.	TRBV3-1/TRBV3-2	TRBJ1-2	CASTSGTGGHGYTF	TGTGCCAGCACCTCTGGGACAGGGGGCCATGGCTACACCTTC
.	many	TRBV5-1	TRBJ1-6	CASSRSGQSNSPLHF	TGCGCCAGCAGTAGATCCGGACAGTCAAATTCACCCCTCCACTTT
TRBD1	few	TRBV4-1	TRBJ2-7	CASSQSQGQSYEQYF	TGCGCCAGCAGCCAATCCCAGGGACAGTCCTACGAGCAGTACTTC